The 32 T cell receptor beta chains below come from one sample, sequenced in a study of blood T cell repertoires in COVID-19. Libraries were prepared by immunoSEQ multiplex PCR; TCRdb keeps only in-frame clonotypes and omits some of them. Here the sample spans 270,000 or so clones, 70% to 90% being singletons. Sample: peripheral blood. The receptor set was obtained from a woman aged 25 to 39 with active or convalescent COVID-19.

The V and J genes are TRBV7-6 and TRBJ2-7; D call uncertain. V was shortened by 5 bases and J by 6 bases, with 8 bases between the two germline ends. The germline CDR1 and CDR2 sequences are SGHVS and FNYEAQ. The CDR3 runs 11 residues. Written as DNA, the CDR3 is TGTGCCAGCAGCCTAACCCTCGAGCAGTACTTC. It is translated as CASSLTLEQYF.

The chain recombines TRBV7-2 with TRBJ2-6, with unresolved D. Per the germline V gene, CDR1 is SGHTA and CDR2 is FQGNSA. The CDR3 extends over 16 amino acids. Between the trimmed V and J ends, which lost 2 bases and 1 base, there was a span of 9 bases. CDR3 protein: CASSLRVASGANVLTF. The CDR3 bases are TGTGCCAGCAGCTTACGAGTTGCGTCTGGGGCCAACGTCCTGACTTTC. The complete variable domain, with remaining parts taken from reference TRBV7-2 and TRBJ2-6, reads GAGVSQSPSNKVTEKGKDVELRCDPISGHTALYWYRQSLGQGLEFLIYFQGNSAPDKSGLPSDRFSAERTGGSVSTLTIQRTQQEDSAVYLCASSLRVASGANVLTFGAGSRLTVL.

V usage is TRBV10-3 and J usage is TRBJ1-6; no definite D call. This CDR3 region has 15 residues. V lost 7 bases to trimming and J lost 5 bases, with 15 bases between them. Germline V gene lookup returns CDR1 ENHRY and CDR2 SYGVKD. CDR3 sequence: CAITEDNTHNSPLHF. CDR3 DNA sequence: TGTGCCATCACCGAAGACAATACGCATAATTCACCCCTCCACTTT.

The V call is TRBV6-2 or TRBV6-3, the J call TRBJ2-3, with 9 bases aligning to TRBD1. CDR1 is MNHEY, CDR2 SVGEGT, per germline. V shed 5 bases and J 5 bases; nucleotides not matched to a gene: 14. There are 17 residues in the CDR3. CDR3 region: CASSHTGPGQGLDTQYF. Here the CDR3 DNA reads TGTGCCAGCAGTCATACCGGGCCGGGACAGGGACTAGATACGCAGTATTTT.

This clone was seen only a few times. The rearrangement joins TRBV2 to TRBJ1-2; D not resolved. This CDR3 has 13 amino acids. Trimming took 2 bases from V and 6 from J, leaving 10 bases between them. Per germline, CDR1 SNHLY and CDR2 FYNNEI. DNA of the CDR3: TGTGCCAGCAGTGAACGGCAGGCCGATGGCTACACCTTC. Protein: CASSERQADGYTF.

The J gene is TRBJ1-2, the V gene TRBV7-9, with a tentative D call TRBD1 (5 bases). V lost 2 bases, J lost 4 bases, and 11 bases lay in between. CDR1 is SEHNR, CDR2 FQNEAQ, per germline (reference sequence). This CDR3 comprises 14 residues. The CDR3 spells CASSLLAGFYGYTF. CDR3 nucleotide sequence: TGTGCCAGCAGCTTATTGGCAGGGTTCTATGGCTACACCTTC.

The CDR3 region is CASSILAETQYF. DNA of the CDR3: TGTGCCAGCAGTATTCTAGCGGAGACCCAGTACTTC. This sequence joins TRBV6-2 or TRBV6-3 and TRBJ2-5; perhaps TRBD2 as D (6 bases). Between the trimmed V and J ends, which lost 5 bases and 5 bases, there was a span of 9 bases. The germline CDR1 and CDR2 sequences are MNHEY and SVGEGT. The CDR3 covers 12 residues.

V gene TRBV7-8 combines with J gene TRBJ2-2, with TRBD2 matching 12 bases. CDR1 is SGHVS and CDR2 is FQNEAQ in the germline V gene. Germline trimming cut 0 bases from V and 5 bases from J; bases unmatched to any gene: 4. This CDR3 is 17 amino acids long. Written as DNA, the CDR3 is TGTGCCAGCAGCTTAGCGTCCCTAGCGGGGGGGACCGGGGAGCTGTTTTTT. Translated: CASSLASLAGGTGELFF.

The chain is built from TRBV19 and TRBJ1-2, with D uncertain. Germline values: CDR1 LNHDA, CDR2 SQIVND (reference sequence). V was clipped by 3 bases and J by 3 bases, with 11 bases between them. The CDR3 sequence is 14 residues long. The CDR3 nucleotides are TGTGCCAGTAGTATTCGGGGTCGGGACTATGGCTACACCTTC. The encoded protein is CASSIRGRDYGYTF.

This clone was seen once. V gene TRBV19 combines with J gene TRBJ2-1, with TRBD1 matching 10 bases. After removal of 10 bases from V and 7 bases from J, the junction contained 4 bases not matched to a gene. CDR1 is LNHDA, CDR2 SQIVND, per germline (reference sequence). The CDR3 has 12 residues. The CDR3: CATGQGGNEQFF. The CDR3 coding sequence is TGTGCCACAGGACAGGGGGGGAATGAGCAGTTCTTC.

The gene calls are TRBV2 and TRBJ1-2, with 7 bases fitting TRBD1. The CDR3 spans 15 residues. V lost 6 bases, J lost 1 base, and 8 bases stayed unmatched. CDR1 SNHLY and CDR2 FYNNEI come from the germline V gene. The CDR3 reads CASSELPGGNYGYTF. The CDR3 nucleotides are TGTGCCAGCAGCGAGCTTCCAGGGGGTAACTATGGCTACACCTTC.

This chain joins TRBV9 and TRBJ2-2; 10 bases are a match to TRBD1. This CDR3 is 16 amino acids long. The V gene end was trimmed by 0 bases and the J gene end by 4 bases; junction bases not matched to a gene: 3. Germline loops: CDR1 SGDLS, CDR2 YYNGEE. CDR3 nucleotide sequence: TGTGCCAGCAGCGTAGGACAGGGGGCGAGCACCGGGGAGCTGTTTTTT. Amino acid sequence: CASSVGQGASTGELFF.

This clone was observed a single time. The V and J genes are TRBV10-3 and TRBJ2-5; 11 bases are a match to TRBD2. V lost 3 bases to trimming and J lost 13 bases; unmatched junction nucleotides: 4. The CDR3 is made up of 12 amino acids. From germline, CDR1 is ENHRY and CDR2 SYGVKD. The CDR3 DNA follows: TGTGCCATCAGTGAAACTAGCGGGGGCCCGTACTTC. Its protein is CAISETSGGPYF.

This clone was observed a few times. The chain has TRBV2 and TRBJ1-1; D uncertain. The germline gives CDR1 SNHLY, CDR2 FYNNEI. The CDR3 has 13 amino acids. V was clipped by 5 bases and J by 4 bases, with 11 bases between them. CDR3 amino acids: CASSRPSGTEAFF. The CDR3 coding sequence is TGTGCCAGCAGTCGGCCGTCGGGCACTGAAGCTTTCTTT.

The J gene is TRBJ1-2, the V gene TRBV9; D uncertain. The CDR3 has 14 residues. CDR1 and CDR2 (germline): SGDLS, YYNGEE. V gave up 0 bases and J gave up 4 bases, with 10 bases separating them. DNA for the CDR3: TGTGCCAGCAGCGTAGGAGCAACAGCCTATGGCTACACCTTC. This sequence encodes CASSVGATAYGYTF.

V usage is TRBV9 and J usage is TRBJ1-4; TRBD1 matches 8 bases. Germline V gives CDR1 SGDLS, CDR2 YYNGEE. V shed 4 bases, J shed 8 bases, and the junction held 7 bases outside the gene matches. This CDR3 is 14 amino acids long. In nucleotides, the CDR3 is TGTGCCAGCAGCATCGGACAGGGAGGGGAAAAACTGTTTTTT. This gives the protein CASSIGQGGEKLFF.

The chain uses TRBV15 and TRBJ1-6; 9 bases map to TRBD1. This CDR3 comprises 17 residues. V trimming: 1 base; J trimming: 2 bases; junction bases outside the gene matches: 3. Germline V gene data show CDR1 as LNHNV and CDR2 as YYDKDF (reference sequence). The CDR3 DNA reads TGTGCCACCAGCAGAGGGGGACAGGGCGCCTATAATTCACCCCTCCACTTT. Translation: CATSRGGQGAYNSPLHF.

The chain is built from TRBV7-2 and TRBJ1-6; no firm D call. The CDR3 loop spans 13 amino acids. V was clipped by 4 bases and J by 7 bases, with 8 bases between them. The V gene's germline CDR1 is SGHTA and CDR2 FQGNSA. The CDR3 DNA reads TGTGCCAGCAGCTCCGACGGGAATTCACCCCTCCACTTT. Translated, it gives CASSSDGNSPLHF.

This sequence joins TRBV13 and TRBJ1-2, with TRBD1 identical over 9 bases. The CDR3 sequence is 14 residues long. The trim removed 4 bases at V and 6 bases at J, leaving 6 bases unmatched. Germline V gene sequence: CDR1 PRHDT, CDR2 FYEKMQ (reference sequence). As DNA, the CDR3 is TGTGCCAGCAGCTCTGGGACAGGGACACATGGCTACACCTTC. This codes for CASSSGTGTHGYTF.

The chain combines TRBV5-4 with TRBJ1-2, with D tentatively TRBD1 (6 bases). The V and J ends lost 0 bases and 6 bases respectively, with 12 bases between them. Per germline, CDR1 SGHNT and CDR2 YYREEE (reference sequence). This CDR3 has 14 residues. DNA for the CDR3: TGTGCCAGCAGCTTGGTTCGGGACACCCATGGCTACACCTTC. Amino acids: CASSLVRDTHGYTF.

The chain uses TRBV5-1 and TRBJ1-4, with D possibly TRBD1 on 5 matching bases. There are 15 residues in the CDR3. V shed 7 bases and J shed 5 bases, with 18 bases lying between them. Germline assignment: CDR1 SGHRS and CDR2 YFSETQ. CDR3 sequence: CASHSDLGHNEKLFF. The CDR3 coding sequence is TGCGCCAGCCATTCCGACTTAGGACACAATGAAAAACTGTTTTTT.

The gene calls are TRBV28 and TRBJ1-1, with TRBD1 matching 9 bases. The CDR3 is made up of 13 amino acids. Unmatched junction bases numbered 5, after V lost 4 bases and J lost 8 bases. The germline V gene encodes CDR1 MDHEN and CDR2 SYDVKM. The DNA of the CDR3 is TGTGCCAGCAGTTACAGGGGGCGGAGGGAAGCTTTCTTT. Translation: CASSYRGRREAFF.

Details on this clone: Different DNA sequences within this sample yield the same CDR3. The chain couples TRBV7-9 to TRBJ2-1; the match to TRBD1 covers 8 bases. The CDR3 is 15 amino acids. After removal of 4 bases from V and 7 bases from J, the junction contained 9 bases not matched to a gene. Germline V lookup: CDR1 SEHNR, CDR2 FQNEAQ (reference sequence). The CDR3 DNA reads TGTGCCAGCAGCTCCCCAGGGACAGGAGGAAATGAGCAGTTCTTC. As protein: CASSSPGTGGNEQFF.

In its sample, this clone was seen a few times. The chain recombines TRBV28 with TRBJ1-1; tentative D call: TRBD1 (5 bases). V shed 5 bases and J shed 4 bases, with 17 bases lying between them. This CDR3 is built from 15 residues. Germline V gene sequence: CDR1 MDHEN, CDR2 SYDVKM. The CDR3 protein is CASSPRTPGGTEAFF. CDR3 nucleotide sequence: TGTGCCAGCAGTCCAAGGACGCCCGGGGGCACTGAAGCTTTCTTT.

The gene calls are TRBV15 and TRBJ1-6, with no clear D. This CDR3 region has 16 residues. Germline CDR1 is LNHNV and CDR2 is YYDKDF (reference sequence). The ends were cut back, 0 bases at V and 6 bases at J, with 12 bases in the middle. CDR3 amino acids: CATSRDRAGSNSPLHF. DNA for the CDR3: TGTGCCACCAGCAGAGATCGCGCGGGTTCTAATTCACCCCTCCACTTT.

V usage is TRBV7-2 and J usage is TRBJ2-3; 10 bases are a match to TRBD2. The CDR3 covers 17 residues. In germline, CDR1 is SGHTA, CDR2 FQGNSA. Trimming at V came to 5 bases and at J to 9 bases, leaving 17 bases not matched to a gene. The CDR3 is CASSPIERGGPSPTQYF. CDR3 in DNA: TGTGCCAGCAGCCCAATTGAGCGGGGGGGCCCATCCCCCACGCAGTATTTT. The complete variable domain, with remaining parts taken from reference TRBV7-2 and TRBJ2-3, reads GAGVSQSPSNKVTEKGKDVELRCDPISGHTALYWYRQSLGQGLEFLIYFQGNSAPDKSGLPSDRFSAERTGGSVSTLTIQRTQQEDSAVYLCASSPIERGGPSPTQYFGPGTRLTVL.

Comment on this clone: In the same sample, other DNA sequences code for this CDR3. The chain uses TRBV7-2 and TRBJ2-7, with D hard to call. The germline V gene has CDR1 SGHTA and CDR2 FQGNSA. V lost 5 bases to trimming and J lost 3 bases, with 11 bases between them. The CDR3 extends over 13 amino acids. As DNA, the CDR3 is TGTGCCAGCAGCAGCCGCCATAGCTACGAGCAGTACTTC. It codes for CASSSRHSYEQYF.

Here the CDR3 DNA reads TGTGCCAGCAGTGAAGCCTACAGGGGACGGTCTAGTGGCTACACCTTC. Amino acid sequence: CASSEAYRGRSSGYTF. The V and J genes are TRBV6-1 and TRBJ1-2; 7 bases are shared with TRBD1. The CDR3 runs to 16 residues. After removal of 0 bases from V and 7 bases from J, the junction contained 11 bases not matched to a gene. The germline V gene encodes CDR1 MNHNS and CDR2 SASEGT.

The chain recombines TRBV5-6 with TRBJ1-2; D is possibly TRBD1 (5 bases). CDR3 length: 15 amino acids. Trimming removed 4 bases at V and 3 bases at J, with 16 bases between. Germline V gene data show CDR1 as SGHDT and CDR2 as YYEEEE. The CDR3 coding sequence is TGTGCCAGCAGCCCCCAACGACAGAGGCACTATGGCTACACCTTC. It yields the protein CASSPQRQRHYGYTF.

The chain has TRBV7-2 and TRBJ1-2, with D possibly matching TRBD1 (6 bases). This CDR3 comprises 14 residues. Trimming removed 5 bases at V and 4 bases at J, with 14 bases between. CDR1 and CDR2 (germline): SGHTA, FQGNSA. CDR3 nucleotide sequence: TGTGCCAGCAGCCCGCTGACAGGTGCCTATGGCTACACCTTC. Residues: CASSPLTGAYGYTF.

CDR3 sequence: CASSPITGGTIYF. The CDR3, as DNA: TGTGCCAGCAGCCCCATCACTGGTGGCACCATATATTTT. The chain recombines TRBV5-4 with TRBJ1-3, with D unresolved. Trimming took off 4 bases at V and 9 bases at J, with 14 bases between the two ends. The CDR3 runs 13 residues. CDR1 and CDR2 (germline): SGHNT, YYREEE (reference sequence).

This clone was observed a single time. The rearrangement uses TRBV6-5 and TRBJ2-1; 7 bases align to TRBD2. The germline gives CDR1 MNHEY, CDR2 SVGAGI. V was pared by 4 bases and J by 6 bases, with 9 bases of the junction left unmatched. The CDR3 loop spans 15 amino acids. CDR3 loop: CASSSPAGGTNEQFF. The CDR3, as DNA: TGTGCCAGCAGTTCCCCTGCCGGGGGGACCAATGAGCAGTTCTTC.